This record covers a single TCR beta chain. Its antigen is still unknown. This entry comes from a study of Graves' ophthalmopathy and Graves' hyperthyroidism. The germline V and J ends were trimmed by 6 bases and 0 bases, with 5 bases remaining between them. Germline V gene data show CDR1 as SEHNR and CDR2 as FQNEAQ (reference sequence). The CDR3 runs to 12 residues. Study-wide points: In separating ophthalmopathy from stable hyperthyroidism, a 13-signature model achieved nearly 90% sensitivity and about 80% specificity.

For repertoire sequencing, the TCR beta CDR3 regions were amplified from RNA transcripts. HTBI primers served in a first-round RT-PCR, which a second-round multiplex PCR followed. TCRdb recomputed calls from the multiplex PCR reads with MiXCR, one row per CDR3 protein. Altogether hundreds of thousands of distinct CDR3 sequences are present, more than 40% being singletons, with the ten largest covering over 2.5%. The V gene is TRBV7-9, the J gene TRBJ1-1; D gene ambiguous. Material for sequencing was peripheral blood. This sequence was found in an adult man with Graves' ophthalmopathy. CDR3 nucleotide sequence: TGTGCCAGCAGTGTAGTGAACACTGAAGCTTTCTTT. Its protein is CASSVVNTEAFF. Combining the CDR3 with reference TRBV7-9 and TRBJ1-1 gives the whole variable domain DTGVSQNPRHKITKRGQNVTFRCDPISEHNRLYWYRQTLGQGPEFLTYFQNEAQLEKSRLLSDRFSAERPKGSFSTLEIQRTEQGDSAMYLCASSVVNTEAFFGQGTRLTVV.